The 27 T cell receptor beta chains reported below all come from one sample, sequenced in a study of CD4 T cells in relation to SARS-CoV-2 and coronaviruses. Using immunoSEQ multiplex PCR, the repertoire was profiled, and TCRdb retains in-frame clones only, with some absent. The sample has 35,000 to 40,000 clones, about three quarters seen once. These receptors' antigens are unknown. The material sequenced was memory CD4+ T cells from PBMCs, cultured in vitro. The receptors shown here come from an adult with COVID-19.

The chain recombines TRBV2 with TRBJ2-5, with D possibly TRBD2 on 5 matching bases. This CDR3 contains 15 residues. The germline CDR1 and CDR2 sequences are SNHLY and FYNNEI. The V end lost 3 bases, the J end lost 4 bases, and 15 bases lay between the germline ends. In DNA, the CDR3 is TGTGCCAGCAGTGAGTTAGCGTCCCTCTCAGAGACCCAGTACTTC. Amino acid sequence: CASSELASLSETQYF.

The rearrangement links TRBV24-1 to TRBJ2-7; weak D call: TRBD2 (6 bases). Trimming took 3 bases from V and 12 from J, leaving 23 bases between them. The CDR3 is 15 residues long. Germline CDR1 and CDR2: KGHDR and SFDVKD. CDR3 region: CATSDPGDGGGVRYF. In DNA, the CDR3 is TGTGCCACCAGTGATCCGGGGGACGGTGGAGGGGTGCGGTACTTC.

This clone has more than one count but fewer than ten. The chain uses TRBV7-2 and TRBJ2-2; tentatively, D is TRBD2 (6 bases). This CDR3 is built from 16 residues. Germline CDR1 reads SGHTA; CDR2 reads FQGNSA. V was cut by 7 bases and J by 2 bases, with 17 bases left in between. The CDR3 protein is CASTDLSGSNTGELFF. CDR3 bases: TGTGCCAGCACCGACCTTAGCGGCTCTAACACCGGGGAGCTGTTTTTT.

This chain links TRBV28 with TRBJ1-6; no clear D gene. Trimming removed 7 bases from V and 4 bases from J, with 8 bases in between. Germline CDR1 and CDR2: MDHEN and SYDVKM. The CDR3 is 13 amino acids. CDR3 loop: CASTLGYNSPLHF. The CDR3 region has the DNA TGTGCCAGCACGCTAGGGTATAATTCACCCCTCCACTTT.

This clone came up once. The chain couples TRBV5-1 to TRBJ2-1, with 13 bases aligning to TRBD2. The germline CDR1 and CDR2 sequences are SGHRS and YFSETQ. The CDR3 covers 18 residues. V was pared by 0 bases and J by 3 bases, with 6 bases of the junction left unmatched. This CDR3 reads CASSLAPGTSGIYNEQFF. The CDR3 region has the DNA TGCGCCAGCAGCTTGGCACCCGGGACTAGCGGGATCTACAATGAGCAGTTCTTC.

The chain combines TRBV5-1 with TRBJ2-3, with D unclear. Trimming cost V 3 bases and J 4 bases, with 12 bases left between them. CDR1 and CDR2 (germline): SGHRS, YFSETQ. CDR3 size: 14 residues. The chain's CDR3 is CASSSLDPADTQYF. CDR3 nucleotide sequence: TGCGCCAGCAGCTCGCTGGACCCGGCAGATACGCAGTATTTT.

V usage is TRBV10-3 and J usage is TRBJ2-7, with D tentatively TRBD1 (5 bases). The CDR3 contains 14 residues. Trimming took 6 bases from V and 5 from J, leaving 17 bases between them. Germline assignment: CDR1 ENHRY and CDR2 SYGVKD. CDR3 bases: TGTGCCATCAGCCCCAGGACAACGCCAAACGAGCAGTACTTC. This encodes CAISPRTTPNEQYF.

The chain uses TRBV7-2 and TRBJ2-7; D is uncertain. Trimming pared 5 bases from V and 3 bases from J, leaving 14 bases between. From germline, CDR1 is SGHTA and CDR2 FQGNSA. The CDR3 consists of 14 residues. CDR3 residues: CASSPTPGGYEQYF. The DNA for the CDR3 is TGTGCCAGCAGCCCGACCCCCGGCGGCTACGAGCAGTACTTC.

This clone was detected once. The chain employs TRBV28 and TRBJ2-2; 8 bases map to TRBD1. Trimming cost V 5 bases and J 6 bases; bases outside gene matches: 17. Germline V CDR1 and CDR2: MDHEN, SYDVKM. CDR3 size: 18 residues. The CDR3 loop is CASSPSSGGGPPAGELFF. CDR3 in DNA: TGTGCCAGCAGTCCCTCCTCAGGGGGCGGGCCCCCCGCCGGGGAGCTGTTTTTT.

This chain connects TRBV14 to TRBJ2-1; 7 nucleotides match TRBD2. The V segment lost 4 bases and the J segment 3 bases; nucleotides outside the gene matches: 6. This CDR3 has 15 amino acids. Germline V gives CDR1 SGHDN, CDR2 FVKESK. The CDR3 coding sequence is TGTGCCAGCAGCCGAGCGGGACTAATCTACAATGAGCAGTTCTTC. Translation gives CASSRAGLIYNEQFF. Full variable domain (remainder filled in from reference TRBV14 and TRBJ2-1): EAGVTQFPSHSVIEKGQTVTLRCDPISGHDNLYWYRRVMGKEIKFLLHFVKESKQDESGMPNNRFLAERTGGTYSTLKVQPAELEDSGVYFCASSRAGLIYNEQFFGPGTRLTVL.

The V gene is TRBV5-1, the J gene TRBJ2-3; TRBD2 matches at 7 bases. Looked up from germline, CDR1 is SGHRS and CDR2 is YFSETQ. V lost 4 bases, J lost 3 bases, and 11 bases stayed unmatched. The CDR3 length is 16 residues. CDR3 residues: CASSRPRGAGTDTQYF. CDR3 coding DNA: TGCGCCAGCAGCCGCCCAAGAGGAGCGGGGACAGATACGCAGTATTTT.

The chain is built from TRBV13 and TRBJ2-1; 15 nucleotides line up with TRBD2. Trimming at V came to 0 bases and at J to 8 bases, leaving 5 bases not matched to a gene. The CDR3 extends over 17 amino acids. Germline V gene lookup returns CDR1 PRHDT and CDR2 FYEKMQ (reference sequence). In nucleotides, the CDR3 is TGTGCCAGCAGCTTAGGGGGGACTAGCGGGAGGTTGTATGAGCAGTTCTTC. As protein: CASSLGGTSGRLYEQFF. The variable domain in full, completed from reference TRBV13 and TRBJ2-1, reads AAGVIQSPRHLIKEKRETATLKCYPIPRHDTVYWYQQGPGQDPQFLISFYEKMQSDKGSIPDRFSAQQFSDYHSELNMSSLELGDSALYFCASSLGGTSGRLYEQFFGPGTRLTVL.

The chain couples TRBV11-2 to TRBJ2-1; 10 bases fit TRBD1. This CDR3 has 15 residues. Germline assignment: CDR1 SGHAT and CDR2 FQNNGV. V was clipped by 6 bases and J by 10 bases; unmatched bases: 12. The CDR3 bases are TGTGCCAGCAGGCCAGCCGGGACAGGGGCCCTAGAGCAGTTCTTC. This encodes CASRPAGTGALEQFF. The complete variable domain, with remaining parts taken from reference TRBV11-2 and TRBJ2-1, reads EAGVAQSPRYKIIEKRQSVAFWCNPISGHATLYWYQQILGQGPKLLIQFQNNGVVDDSQLPKDRFSAERLKGVDSTLKIQPAKLEDSAVYLCASRPAGTGALEQFFGPGTRLTVL.

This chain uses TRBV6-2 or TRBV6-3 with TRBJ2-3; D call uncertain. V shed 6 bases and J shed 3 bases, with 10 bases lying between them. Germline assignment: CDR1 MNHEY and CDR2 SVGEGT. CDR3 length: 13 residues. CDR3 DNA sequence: TGTGCCAGCAGCCAGAGTTTAACAGATACGCAGTATTTT. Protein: CASSQSLTDTQYF.

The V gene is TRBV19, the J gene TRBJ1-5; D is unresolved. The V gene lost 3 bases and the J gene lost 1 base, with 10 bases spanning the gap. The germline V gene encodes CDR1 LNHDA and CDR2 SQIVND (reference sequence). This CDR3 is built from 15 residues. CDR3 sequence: CASSIIGESNQPQHF. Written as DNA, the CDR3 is TGTGCCAGTAGTATCATTGGTGAGAGCAATCAGCCCCAGCATTTT.

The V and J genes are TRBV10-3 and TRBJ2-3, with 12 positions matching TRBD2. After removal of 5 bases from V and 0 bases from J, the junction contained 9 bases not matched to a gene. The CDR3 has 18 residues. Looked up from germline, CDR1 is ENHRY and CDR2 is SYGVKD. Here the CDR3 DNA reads TGTGCCATCAGTATAGGACTAGCGGGACGCGCTAGCACAGATACGCAGTATTTT. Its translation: CAISIGLAGRASTDTQYF.

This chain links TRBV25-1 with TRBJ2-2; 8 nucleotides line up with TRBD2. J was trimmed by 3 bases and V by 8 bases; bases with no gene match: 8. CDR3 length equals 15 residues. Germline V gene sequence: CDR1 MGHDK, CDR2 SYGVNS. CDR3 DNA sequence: TGTGCCAGCTCAGCGGGAGTGGTCGACACCGGGGAGCTGTTTTTT. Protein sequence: CASSAGVVDTGELFF.

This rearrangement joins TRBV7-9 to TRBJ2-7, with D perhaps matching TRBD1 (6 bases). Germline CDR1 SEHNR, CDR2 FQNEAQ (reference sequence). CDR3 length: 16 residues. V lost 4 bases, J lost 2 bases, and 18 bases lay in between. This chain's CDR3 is CASSSDVGQQPYEQYF. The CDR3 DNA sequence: TGTGCCAGCAGCTCCGATGTGGGACAACAGCCCTACGAGCAGTACTTC. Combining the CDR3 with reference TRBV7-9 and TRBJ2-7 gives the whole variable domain DTGVSQNPRHKITKRGQNVTFRCDPISEHNRLYWYRQTLGQGPEFLTYFQNEAQLEKSRLLSDRFSAERPKGSFSTLEIQRTEQGDSAMYLCASSSDVGQQPYEQYFGPGTRLTVT.

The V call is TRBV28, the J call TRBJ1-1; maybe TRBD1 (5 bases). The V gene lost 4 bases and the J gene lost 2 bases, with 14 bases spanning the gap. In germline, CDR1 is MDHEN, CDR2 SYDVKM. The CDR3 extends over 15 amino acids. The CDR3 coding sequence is TGTGCCAGCAGTTACGGGGGACCTACAAACACTGAAGCTTTCTTT. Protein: CASSYGGPTNTEAFF.

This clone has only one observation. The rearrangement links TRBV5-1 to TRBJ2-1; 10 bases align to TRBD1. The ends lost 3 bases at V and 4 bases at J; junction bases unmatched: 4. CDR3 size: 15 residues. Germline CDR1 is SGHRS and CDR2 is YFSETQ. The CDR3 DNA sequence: TGCGCCAGCAGCTCTCGACAGGGGGCGTACAATGAGCAGTTCTTC. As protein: CASSSRQGAYNEQFF.

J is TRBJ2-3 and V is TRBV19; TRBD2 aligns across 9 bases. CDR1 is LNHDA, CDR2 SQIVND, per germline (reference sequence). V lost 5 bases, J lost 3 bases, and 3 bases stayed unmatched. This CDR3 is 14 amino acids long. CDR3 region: CASSRLAVTDTQYF. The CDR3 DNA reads TGTGCCAGTAGTCGACTAGCGGTAACAGATACGCAGTATTTT. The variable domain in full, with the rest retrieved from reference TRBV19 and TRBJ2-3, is DGGITQSPKYLFRKEGQNVTLSCEQNLNHDAMYWYRQDPGQGLRLIYYSQIVNDFQKGDIAEGYSVSREKKESFPLTVTSAQKNPTAFYLCASSRLAVTDTQYFGPGTRLTVL.

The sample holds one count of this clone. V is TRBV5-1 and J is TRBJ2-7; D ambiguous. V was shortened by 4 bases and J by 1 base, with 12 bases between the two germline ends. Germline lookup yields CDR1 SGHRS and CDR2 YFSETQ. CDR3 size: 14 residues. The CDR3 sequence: CASSPGGRSYEQYF. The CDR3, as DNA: TGCGCCAGCAGCCCGGGCGGCAGGTCCTACGAGCAGTACTTC.

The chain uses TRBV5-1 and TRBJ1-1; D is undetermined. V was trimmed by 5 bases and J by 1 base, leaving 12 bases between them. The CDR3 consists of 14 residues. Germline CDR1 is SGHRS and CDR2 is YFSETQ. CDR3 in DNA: TGCGCCAGCAGTCCTTCAGGCTCGAACACTGAAGCTTTCTTT. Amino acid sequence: CASSPSGSNTEAFF.

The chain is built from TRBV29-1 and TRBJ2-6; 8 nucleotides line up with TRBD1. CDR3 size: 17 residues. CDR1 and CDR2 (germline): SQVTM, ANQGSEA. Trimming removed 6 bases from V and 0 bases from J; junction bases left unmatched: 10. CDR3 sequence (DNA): TGCAGCGTGGTTCAGGGGGCGAGGAGCTCTGGGGCCAACGTCCTGACTTTC. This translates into CSVVQGARSSGANVLTF.

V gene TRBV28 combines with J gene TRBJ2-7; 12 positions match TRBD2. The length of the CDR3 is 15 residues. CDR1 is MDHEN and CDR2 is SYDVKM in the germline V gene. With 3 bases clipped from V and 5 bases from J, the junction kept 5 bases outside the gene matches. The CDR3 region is CASSFLAGGSHEQYF. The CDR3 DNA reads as TGTGCCAGCAGTTTTCTAGCGGGAGGGTCCCACGAGCAGTACTTC.

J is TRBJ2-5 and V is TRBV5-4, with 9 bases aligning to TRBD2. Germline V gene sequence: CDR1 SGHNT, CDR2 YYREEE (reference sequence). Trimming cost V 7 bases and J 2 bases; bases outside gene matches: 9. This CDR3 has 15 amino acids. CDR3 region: CASGIIAGVQETQYF. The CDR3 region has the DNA TGTGCCAGCGGTATCATAGCGGGAGTACAAGAGACCCAGTACTTC.

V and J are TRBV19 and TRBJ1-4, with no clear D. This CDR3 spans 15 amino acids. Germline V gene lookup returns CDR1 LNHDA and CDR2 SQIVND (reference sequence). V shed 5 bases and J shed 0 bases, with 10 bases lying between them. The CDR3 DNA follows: TGTGCCAGTAGTCTTAACGGAGCAACTAATGAAAAACTGTTTTTT. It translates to CASSLNGATNEKLFF.